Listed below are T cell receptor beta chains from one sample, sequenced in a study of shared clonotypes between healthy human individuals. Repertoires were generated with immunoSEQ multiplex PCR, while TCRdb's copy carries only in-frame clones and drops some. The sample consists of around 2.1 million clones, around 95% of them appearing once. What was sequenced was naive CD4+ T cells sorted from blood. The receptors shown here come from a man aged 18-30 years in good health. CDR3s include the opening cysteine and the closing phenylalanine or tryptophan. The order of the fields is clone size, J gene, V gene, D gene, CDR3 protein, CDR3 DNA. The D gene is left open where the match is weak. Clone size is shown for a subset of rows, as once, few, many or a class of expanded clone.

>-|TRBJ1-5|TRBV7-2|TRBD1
CASSPGDRGGGQPQHF
TGTGCCAGCAGCCCAGGGGACAGGGGGGGCGGCCAGCCCCAGCATTTT
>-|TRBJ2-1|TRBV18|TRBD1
CASSPAGTGVSSYNEQFF
TGTGCCAGCTCACCAGCCGGGACAGGGGTCAGCTCCTACAATGAGCAGTTCTTC
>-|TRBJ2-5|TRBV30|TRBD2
CAWSVTIIASGGTGETQYF
TGTGCCTGGAGTGTTACCATTATCGCTAGCGGGGGCACCGGGGAGACCCAGTACTTC
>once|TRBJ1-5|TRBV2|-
CASTVESNQPQHF
TGTGCCAGCACAGTGGAGAGCAATCAGCCCCAGCATTTT
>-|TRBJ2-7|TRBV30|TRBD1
CACSKGQGAYEQYF
TGTGCCTGCTCCAAAGGACAGGGGGCATACGAGCAGTACTTC
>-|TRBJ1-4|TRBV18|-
CASSPDMRNEKLFF
TGTGCCAGCTCACCGGACATGCGGAATGAAAAACTGTTTTTT
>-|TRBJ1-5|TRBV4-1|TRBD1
CASSPSGQGEWQPQHF
TGCGCCAGCAGCCCGTCGGGACAGGGGGAATGGCAGCCCCAGCATTTT
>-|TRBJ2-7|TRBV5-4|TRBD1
CASSYTRDRDYEQYF
TGTGCCAGCAGCTACACCCGGGACAGAGACTACGAGCAGTACTTC
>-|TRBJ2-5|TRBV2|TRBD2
CASSLRLAGGPGKETQYF
TGTGCCAGCAGTTTAAGACTAGCGGGGGGGCCGGGAAAAGAGACCCAGTACTTC
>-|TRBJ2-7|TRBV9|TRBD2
CASSVEGCEEKLAGLSYEQYF
TGTGCCAGCAGCGTAGAGGGGTGTGAAGAAAAACTAGCGGGCCTCTCCTACGAGCAGTACTTC
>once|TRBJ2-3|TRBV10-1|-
CASSGGDTDTQYF
TGCGCCAGCAGTGGGGGGGACACAGATACGCAGTATTTT
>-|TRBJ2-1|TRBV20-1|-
CSARSNEQFF
TGCAGTGCTAGGTCGAATGAGCAGTTCTTC
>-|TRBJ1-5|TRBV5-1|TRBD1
CASSLEGQVHQPQHF
TGCGCCAGCAGCTTGGAGGGACAGGTTCATCAGCCCCAGCATTTT
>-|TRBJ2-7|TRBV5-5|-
CASSQDPGSYEQYF
TGTGCCAGCAGCCAGGATCCGGGCTCCTACGAGCAGTACTTC
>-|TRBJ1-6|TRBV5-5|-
CASMVRPGHNSPLHF
TGTGCCAGCATGGTCCGTCCAGGGCATAATTCACCCCTCCACTTT
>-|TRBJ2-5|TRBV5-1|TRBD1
CASSSGTGGQTQYF
TGCGCCAGCAGCTCCGGGACAGGGGGACAGACCCAGTACTTC
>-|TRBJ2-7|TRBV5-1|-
CASSSQGGEQYF
TGCGCCAGCAGCTCCCAGGGTGGGGAGCAGTACTTC
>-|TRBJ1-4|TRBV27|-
CASSLSAGFEKLFF
TGTGCCAGCAGTCTAAGCGCAGGGTTTGAAAAACTGTTTTTT
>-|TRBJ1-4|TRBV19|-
CASSPQWGQGNEKLFF
TGTGCCAGTAGTCCCCAGTGGGGTCAAGGAAATGAAAAACTGTTTTTT
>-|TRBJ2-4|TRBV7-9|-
CASSLPGDWNIQYF
TGTGCCAGCAGCCTCCCCGGGGATTGGAACATTCAGTACTTC
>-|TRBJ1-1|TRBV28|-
CASSLVGETKEAFF
TGTGCCAGCAGTTTAGTCGGCGAAACGAAGGAAGCTTTCTTT
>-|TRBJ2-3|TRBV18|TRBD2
CASSPSGSPTDTQYF
TGTGCCAGCTCTCCTAGCGGGAGCCCCACAGATACGCAGTATTTT
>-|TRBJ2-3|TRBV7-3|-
CASSPADSYTQYF
TGTGCCAGCAGCCCGGCGGACTCCTACACGCAGTATTTT
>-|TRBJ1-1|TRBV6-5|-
CASRLNTEAFF
TGTGCCAGCAGGCTGAACACTGAAGCTTTCTTT
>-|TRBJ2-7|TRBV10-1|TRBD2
CASSESFAGGSYEQYF
TGCGCCAGCAGTGAGTCGTTCGCGGGGGGCTCCTACGAGCAGTACTTC
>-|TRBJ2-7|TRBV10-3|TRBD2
CAISESMTSGYEQYF
TGTGCCATCAGTGAGTCTATGACTAGCGGCTACGAGCAGTACTTC
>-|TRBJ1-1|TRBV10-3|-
CAISEGGRTEAFF
TGTGCCATCAGTGAGGGCGGACGTACTGAAGCTTTCTTT
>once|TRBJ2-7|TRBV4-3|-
CASSRGIWGEQYF
TGCGCCAGCAGCCGGGGGATCTGGGGCGAGCAGTACTTC